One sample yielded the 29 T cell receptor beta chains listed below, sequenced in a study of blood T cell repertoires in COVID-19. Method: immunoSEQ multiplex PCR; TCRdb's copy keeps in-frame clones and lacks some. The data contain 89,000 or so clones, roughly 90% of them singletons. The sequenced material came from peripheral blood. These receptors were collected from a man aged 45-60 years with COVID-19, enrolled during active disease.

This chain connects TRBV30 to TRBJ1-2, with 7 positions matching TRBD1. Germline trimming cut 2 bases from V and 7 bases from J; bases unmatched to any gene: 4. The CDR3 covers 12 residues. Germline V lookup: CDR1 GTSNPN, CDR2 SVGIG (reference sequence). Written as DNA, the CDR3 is TGTGCCTGGAGTACCCAGGGGGGTGGCTACACCTTC. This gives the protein CAWSTQGGGYTF.

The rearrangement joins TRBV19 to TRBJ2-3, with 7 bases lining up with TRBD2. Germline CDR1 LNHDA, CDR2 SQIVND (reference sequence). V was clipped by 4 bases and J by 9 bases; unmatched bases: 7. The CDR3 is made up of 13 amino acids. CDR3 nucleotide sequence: TGTGCCAGTAGTAAACAAACTAGCGCCACGCAGTATTTT. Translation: CASSKQTSATQYF.

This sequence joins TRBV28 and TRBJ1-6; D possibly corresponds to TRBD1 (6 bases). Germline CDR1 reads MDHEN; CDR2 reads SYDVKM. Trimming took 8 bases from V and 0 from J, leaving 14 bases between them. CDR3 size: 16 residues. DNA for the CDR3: TGTGCCAGCGGGGGGGCGGCGAGCTCCTATAATTCACCCCTCCACTTT. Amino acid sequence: CASGGAASSYNSPLHF.

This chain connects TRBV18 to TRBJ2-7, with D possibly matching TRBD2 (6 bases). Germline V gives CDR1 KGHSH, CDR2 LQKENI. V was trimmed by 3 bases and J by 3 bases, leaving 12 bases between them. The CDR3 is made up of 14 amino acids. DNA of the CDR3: TGTGCCAGCTCACCTAGGAGGGGAATCTACGAGCAGTACTTC. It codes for CASSPRRGIYEQYF.

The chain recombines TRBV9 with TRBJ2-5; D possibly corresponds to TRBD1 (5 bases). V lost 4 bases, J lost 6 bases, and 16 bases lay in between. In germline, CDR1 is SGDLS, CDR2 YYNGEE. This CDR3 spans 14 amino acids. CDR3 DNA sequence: TGTGCCAGCAGCCAGGGCGGACCCCTGCAGACCCAGTACTTC. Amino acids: CASSQGGPLQTQYF.

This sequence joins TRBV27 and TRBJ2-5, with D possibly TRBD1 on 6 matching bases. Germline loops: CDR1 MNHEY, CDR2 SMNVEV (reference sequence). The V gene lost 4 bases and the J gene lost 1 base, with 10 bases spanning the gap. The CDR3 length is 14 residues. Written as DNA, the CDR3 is TGTGCCAGCAGTTCGGGACATGTCCAAGAGACCCAGTACTTC. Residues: CASSSGHVQETQYF.

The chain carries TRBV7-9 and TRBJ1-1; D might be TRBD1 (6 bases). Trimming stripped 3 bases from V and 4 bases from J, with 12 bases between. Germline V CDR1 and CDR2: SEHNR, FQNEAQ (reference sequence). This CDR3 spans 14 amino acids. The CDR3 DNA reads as TGTGCCAGCAGCTTTCGGGCAGGGGCCACTGAAGCTTTCTTT. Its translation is CASSFRAGATEAFF.

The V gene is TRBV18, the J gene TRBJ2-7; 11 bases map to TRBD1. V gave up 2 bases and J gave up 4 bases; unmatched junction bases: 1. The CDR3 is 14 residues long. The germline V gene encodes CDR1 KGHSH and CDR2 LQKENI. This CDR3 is CASSPGQGAYEQYF. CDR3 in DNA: TGTGCCAGCTCACCAGGACAGGGGGCATACGAGCAGTACTTC.

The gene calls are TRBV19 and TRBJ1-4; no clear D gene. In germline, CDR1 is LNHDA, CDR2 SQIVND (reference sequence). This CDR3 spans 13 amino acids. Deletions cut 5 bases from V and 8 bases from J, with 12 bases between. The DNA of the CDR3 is TGTGCCAGTAGTTCGAACCGGCGGGAAAAACTGTTTTTT. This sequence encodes CASSSNRREKLFF.

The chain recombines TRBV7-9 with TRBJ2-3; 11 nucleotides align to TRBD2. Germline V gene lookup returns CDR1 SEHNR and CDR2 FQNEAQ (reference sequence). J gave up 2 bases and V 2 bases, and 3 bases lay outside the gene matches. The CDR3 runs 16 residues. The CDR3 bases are TGTGCCAGCAGCTTACTAGCGGGGGGCGACACAGATACGCAGTATTTT. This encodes CASSLLAGGDTDTQYF.

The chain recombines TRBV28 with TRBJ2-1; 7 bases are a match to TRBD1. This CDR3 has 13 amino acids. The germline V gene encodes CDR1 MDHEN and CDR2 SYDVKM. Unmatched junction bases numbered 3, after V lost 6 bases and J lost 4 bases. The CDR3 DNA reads TGTGCCAGCAGGACAGGGTTTTACAATGAGCAGTTCTTC. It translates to CASRTGFYNEQFF. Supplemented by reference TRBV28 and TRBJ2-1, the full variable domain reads DVKVTQSSRYLVKRTGEKVFLECVQDMDHENMFWYRQDPGLGLRLIYFSYDVKMKEKGDIPEGYSVSREKKERFSLILESASTNQTSMYLCASRTGFYNEQFFGPGTRLTVL.

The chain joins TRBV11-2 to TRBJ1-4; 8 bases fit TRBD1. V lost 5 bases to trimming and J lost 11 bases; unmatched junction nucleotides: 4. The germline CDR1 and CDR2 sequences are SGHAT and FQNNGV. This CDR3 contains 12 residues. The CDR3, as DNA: TGTGCCAGCAGCCTGACAGGGGAGAAACTGTTTTTT. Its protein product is CASSLTGEKLFF.

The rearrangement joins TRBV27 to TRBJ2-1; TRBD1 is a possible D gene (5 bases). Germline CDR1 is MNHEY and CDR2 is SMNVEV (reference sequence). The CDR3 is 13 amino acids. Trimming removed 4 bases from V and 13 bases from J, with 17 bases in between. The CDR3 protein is CASSSMDKMGQFF. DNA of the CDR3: TGTGCCAGCAGTTCCATGGACAAAATGGGACAGTTCTTC.

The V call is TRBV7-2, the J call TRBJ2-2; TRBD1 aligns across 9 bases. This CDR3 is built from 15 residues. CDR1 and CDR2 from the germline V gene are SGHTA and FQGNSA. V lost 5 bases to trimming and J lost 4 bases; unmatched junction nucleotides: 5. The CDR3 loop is CASSPGQGPTGELFF. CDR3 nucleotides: TGTGCCAGCAGCCCCGGACAGGGGCCCACCGGGGAGCTGTTTTTT.

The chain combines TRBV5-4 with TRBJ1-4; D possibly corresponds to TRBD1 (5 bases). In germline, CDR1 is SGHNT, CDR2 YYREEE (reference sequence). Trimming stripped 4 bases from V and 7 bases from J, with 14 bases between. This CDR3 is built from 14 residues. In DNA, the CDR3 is TGTGCCAGCAGCCTCGCTGGGGGGGGTGAAAAACTGTTTTTT. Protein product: CASSLAGGGEKLFF.

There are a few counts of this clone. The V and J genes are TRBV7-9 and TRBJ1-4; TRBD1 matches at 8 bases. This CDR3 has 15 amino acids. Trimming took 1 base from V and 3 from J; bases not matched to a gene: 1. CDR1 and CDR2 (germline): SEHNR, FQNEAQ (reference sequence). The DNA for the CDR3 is TGTGCCAGCAGCTTAGGACAGGGGCCTAATGAAAAACTGTTTTTT. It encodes CASSLGQGPNEKLFF.

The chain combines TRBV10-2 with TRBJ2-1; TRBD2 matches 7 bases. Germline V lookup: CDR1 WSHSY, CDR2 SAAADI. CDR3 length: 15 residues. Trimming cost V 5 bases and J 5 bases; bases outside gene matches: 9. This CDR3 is CASSLFGGGNNEQFF. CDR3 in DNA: TGCGCCAGCAGTCTTTTTGGGGGGGGGAACAATGAGCAGTTCTTC.

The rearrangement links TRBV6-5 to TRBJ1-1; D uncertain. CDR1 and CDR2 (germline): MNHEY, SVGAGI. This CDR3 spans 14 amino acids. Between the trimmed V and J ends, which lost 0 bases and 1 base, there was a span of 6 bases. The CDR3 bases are TGTGCCAGCAGTTACTCGAGACAGAACACTGAAGCTTTCTTT. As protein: CASSYSRQNTEAFF.

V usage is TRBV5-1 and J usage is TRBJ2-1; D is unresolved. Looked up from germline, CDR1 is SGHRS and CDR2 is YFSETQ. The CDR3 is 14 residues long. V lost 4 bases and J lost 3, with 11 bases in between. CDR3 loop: CASSPEALYNEQFF. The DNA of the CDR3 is TGCGCCAGCAGCCCCGAGGCCCTCTACAATGAGCAGTTCTTC.

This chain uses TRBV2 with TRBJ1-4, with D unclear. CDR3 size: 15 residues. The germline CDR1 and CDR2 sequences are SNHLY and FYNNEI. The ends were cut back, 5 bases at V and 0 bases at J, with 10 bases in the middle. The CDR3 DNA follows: TGTGCCAGCAGTCTGACTGCCGCAACTAATGAAAAACTGTTTTTT. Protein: CASSLTAATNEKLFF.

CDR3 DNA sequence: TGTGCCAGCAGTCTACAGGGTAAGGGGGACCAGCCCCAGCATTTT. This sequence encodes CASSLQGKGDQPQHF. The rearrangement joins TRBV28 to TRBJ1-5; the D gene is possibly TRBD1 (6 bases). CDR3 length: 15 residues. Trimming left V 5 bases short and J 7 bases short, with 18 bases between. CDR1 and CDR2 (germline): MDHEN, SYDVKM.

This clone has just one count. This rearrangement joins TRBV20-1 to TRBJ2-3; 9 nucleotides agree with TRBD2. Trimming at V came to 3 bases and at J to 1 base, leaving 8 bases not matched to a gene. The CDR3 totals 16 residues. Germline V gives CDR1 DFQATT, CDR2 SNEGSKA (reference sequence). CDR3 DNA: TGCAGTGCTAGTCCCCTTAGCGGGGGCCGCACAGATACGCAGTATTTT. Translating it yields CSASPLSGGRTDTQYF.

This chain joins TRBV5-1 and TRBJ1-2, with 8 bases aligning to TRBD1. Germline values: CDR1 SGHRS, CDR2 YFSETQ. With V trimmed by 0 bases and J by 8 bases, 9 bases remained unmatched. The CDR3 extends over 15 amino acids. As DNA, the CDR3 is TGCGCCAGCAGCTTGGATTTGCAGGGGGCCGAGGGCTACACCTTC. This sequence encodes CASSLDLQGAEGYTF.

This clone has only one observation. The CDR3 loop is CASSLGGTGVGNEQFF. The CDR3, as DNA: TGTGCCAGCAGCTTAGGTGGGACAGGGGTAGGGAATGAGCAGTTCTTC. The chain couples TRBV7-6 to TRBJ2-1, with TRBD1 matching 10 bases. CDR1 SGHVS and CDR2 FNYEAQ come from the germline V gene. The length of the CDR3 is 16 residues. V was clipped by 1 base and J by 7 bases; unmatched bases: 7.

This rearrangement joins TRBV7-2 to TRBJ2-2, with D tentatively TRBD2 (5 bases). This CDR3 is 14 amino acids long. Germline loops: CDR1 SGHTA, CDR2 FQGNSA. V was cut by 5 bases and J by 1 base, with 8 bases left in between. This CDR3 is CASSPGLNTGELFF. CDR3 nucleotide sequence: TGTGCCAGCAGCCCAGGACTGAACACCGGGGAGCTGTTTTTT.

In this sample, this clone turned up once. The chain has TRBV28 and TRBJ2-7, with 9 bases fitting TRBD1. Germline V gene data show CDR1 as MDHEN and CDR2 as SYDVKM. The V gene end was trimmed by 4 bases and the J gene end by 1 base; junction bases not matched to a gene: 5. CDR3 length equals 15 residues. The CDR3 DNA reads TGTGCCAGCAGTTATACCGGGACAGGGTCCTACGAGCAGTACTTC. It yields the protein CASSYTGTGSYEQYF.

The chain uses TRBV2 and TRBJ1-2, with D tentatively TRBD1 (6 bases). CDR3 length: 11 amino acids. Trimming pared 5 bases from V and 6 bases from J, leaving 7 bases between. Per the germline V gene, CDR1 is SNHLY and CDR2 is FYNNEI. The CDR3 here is CASSSGDGYTF. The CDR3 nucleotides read TGTGCCAGCAGTTCAGGGGATGGCTACACCTTC.

The CDR3 nucleotides read TGTGCCAGCAGTGAAAAGACAGGGGGCGGCTACACCTTC. Amino acids: CASSEKTGGGYTF. V gene TRBV2 combines with J gene TRBJ1-2; 10 bases align to TRBD1. Germline V gives CDR1 SNHLY, CDR2 FYNNEI. This CDR3 spans 13 amino acids. Losses at the gene ends were 2 bases for V and 8 bases for J; bases not matched to a gene: 2.

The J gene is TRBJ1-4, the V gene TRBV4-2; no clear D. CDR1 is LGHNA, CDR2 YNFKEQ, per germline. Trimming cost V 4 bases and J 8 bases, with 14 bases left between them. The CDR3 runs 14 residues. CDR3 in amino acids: CASSPPASSEKLFF. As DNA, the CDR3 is TGTGCCAGCAGCCCCCCGGCGAGTAGCGAAAAACTGTTTTTT.